The source of this TCR beta chain is a study of blood T cell repertoires in COVID-19. Study in general: Sources were T cells, B-cell-depleted T cells, or PBMCs; the material itself was cDNA or gDNA.

CDR3 size: 15 residues. Germline-derived CDR1 and CDR2 are SGHTA and FQGNSA. V lost 1 base and J lost 7; bases outside the gene matches: 8. Original analysis: Using reference gene primer amplification, nucleated cell counts were estimated. Sequencing was performed with immunoSEQ multiplex PCR; in TCRdb, only in-frame clones are kept and a portion is missing. V and J calls and clone size come straight from that table; D and trimming were deduced from the DNA. The table shows fewer than 250,000 clones, with 70% to 85% occurring only once. The sample taken for sequencing was PBMCs or T cells enriched from blood (not recorded which). This chain joins TRBV7-2 and TRBJ2-3; TRBD1 matches 7 bases. The sequence derives from a woman aged 25 to 39 who had recovered from COVID-19. CDR3 loop: CASSLGPSGGNTQYF. DNA for the CDR3: TGTGCCAGCAGCTTAGGACCCTCAGGGGGTAATACGCAGTATTTT. The complete variable domain, with remaining parts taken from reference TRBV7-2 and TRBJ2-3, reads GAGVSQSPSNKVTEKGKDVELRCDPISGHTALYWYRQSLGQGLEFLIYFQGNSAPDKSGLPSDRFSAERTGGSVSTLTIQRTQQEDSAVYLCASSLGPSGGNTQYFGPGTRLTVL.